Following are 26 T cell receptor beta chains from one sample sequenced in a study of cytomegalovirus exposure and HLA in healthy donors. This PCR relied on a set of 60 Vbeta primers and 13 Jbeta primers. The repertoire was sequenced with immunoSEQ multiplex PCR; TCRdb's copy has only in-frame clones and lacks some. The profile shows about 160,000 clones, 65% to 85% of them singletons. The sequencing sample was made of PBMCs. The receptors originated from a woman in her 40s in good health and CMV-seropositive.

The chain couples TRBV30 to TRBJ2-7; a possible D gene is TRBD2 (6 bases). Germline V CDR1 and CDR2: GTSNPN, SVGIG (reference sequence). The CDR3 has 11 amino acids. Between the trimmed V and J ends, which lost 5 bases and 7 bases, there was a span of 12 bases. The CDR3 DNA is TGTGCCTGGCGGGCGGCGGGGGAGCAGTACTTC. It encodes CAWRAAGEQYF. The whole variable domain, filled in from reference TRBV30 and TRBJ2-7, reads SQTIHQWPATLVQPVGSPLSLECTVEGTSNPNLYWYRQAAGRGLQLLFYSVGIGQISSEVPQNLSASRPQDRQFILSSKKLLLSDSGFYLCAWRAAGEQYFGPGTRLTVT.

This clone occurred a few times. The rearrangement joins TRBV5-1 to TRBJ1-1; 10 bases line up with TRBD1. Germline assignment: CDR1 SGHRS and CDR2 YFSETQ. The CDR3 runs 15 residues. The junction had 9 bases not matched to a gene; V was cut back by 4 bases and J by 6 bases. For the CDR3, the DNA is TGCGCCAGCAGCACCCAGACAGGGGGCGCTTCTGAAGCTTTCTTT. Translated, it gives CASSTQTGGASEAFF.

V and J are TRBV5-1 and TRBJ2-1; 8 nucleotides agree with TRBD1. The germline V gene encodes CDR1 SGHRS and CDR2 YFSETQ. This CDR3 has 14 residues. Trimming removed 4 bases from V and 5 bases from J; junction bases left unmatched: 5. The CDR3 region is CASSTDRVNNEQFF. The CDR3 region has the DNA TGCGCCAGCAGCACGGACAGGGTCAACAATGAGCAGTTCTTC.

This chain uses TRBV5-8 with TRBJ2-7; 10 bases map to TRBD1. The J segment lost 2 bases and the V segment lost 1 base, leaving 15 bases of the junction unmatched. The CDR3 totals 19 residues. Germline loops: CDR1 SGHTS, CDR2 YDEGEE. The DNA for the CDR3 is TGTGCCAGCAGCTTGTGGAGCGGGACAGGGGAAGGAATTACCTACGAGCAGTACTTC. Translated: CASSLWSGTGEGITYEQYF. The full variable domain, its missing parts supplied by reference TRBV5-8 and TRBJ2-7, is EAGVTQSPTHLIKTRGQQATLRCSPISGHTSVYWYQQALGLGLQFLLWYDEGEERNRGNFPPRFSGRQFPNYSSELNVNALELEDSALYLCASSLWSGTGEGITYEQYFGPGTRLTVT.

The rearrangement uses TRBV5-6 and TRBJ1-1; D not resolved. Germline V gives CDR1 SGHDT, CDR2 YYEEEE. CDR3 length: 13 amino acids. V was trimmed by 0 bases and J by 1 base, leaving 4 bases between them. The CDR3 nucleotides read TGTGCCAGCAGCTTGGTTCGGAACACTGAAGCTTTCTTT. The encoded protein is CASSLVRNTEAFF.

In DNA, the CDR3 is TGCGCCAGCACTCGGACGGGATTAGATACGCAGTATTTT. As protein: CASTRTGLDTQYF. The V and J genes are TRBV5-1 and TRBJ2-3; D may be TRBD2 (5 bases). Trimming shortened V by 6 bases and J by 5 bases, and 13 bases separated the two germline ends. This CDR3 contains 13 residues. CDR1 and CDR2 (germline): SGHRS, YFSETQ. Full variable domain (missing parts from reference TRBV5-1 and TRBJ2-3): KAGVTQTPRYLIKTRGQQVTLSCSPISGHRSVSWYQQTPGQGLQFLFEYFSETQRNKGNFPGRFSGRQFSNSRSEMNVSTLELGDSALYLCASTRTGLDTQYFGPGTRLTVL.

This chain links TRBV27 with TRBJ2-1; D is perhaps TRBD2 (6 bases). The CDR3 sequence is 14 residues long. Looked up from germline, CDR1 is MNHEY and CDR2 is SMNVEV (reference sequence). Trimming cost V 6 bases and J 6 bases, with 15 bases left between them. CDR3 DNA: TGTGCCAGCAGGAGGACTGCCGGGGGCAATGAGCAGTTCTTC. Protein: CASRRTAGGNEQFF.

This chain joins TRBV30 and TRBJ2-7; 8 nucleotides match TRBD1. This CDR3 has 12 residues. Germline-derived CDR1 and CDR2 are GTSNPN and SVGIG (reference sequence). V dropped 5 bases and J dropped 4; count of bases not matched to a gene: 4. In DNA form, the CDR3 reads TGTGCCTGGCAACAGGGGGAGTACGAGCAGTACTTC. Translated: CAWQQGEYEQYF.

The V call is TRBV18, the J call TRBJ2-3; maybe TRBD1 (5 bases). CDR3 length: 16 amino acids. The germline CDR1 and CDR2 sequences are KGHSH and LQKENI. Trimming took off 0 bases at V and 3 bases at J, with 13 bases between the two ends. The DNA for the CDR3 is TGTGCCAGCTCACCACCGGGCAGGGCGCTGACAGATACGCAGTATTTT. Translating it yields CASSPPGRALTDTQYF.

The rearrangement uses TRBV7-8 and TRBJ1-2; 10 positions agree with TRBD1. With 5 bases clipped from V and 4 bases from J, the junction kept 10 bases outside the gene matches. Germline CDR1 and CDR2: SGHVS and FQNEAQ. The CDR3 extends over 16 amino acids. The CDR3 bases are TGTGCCAGCAGCCCTTCCCGGACAGGGGGACTCTATGGCTACACCTTC. Translation: CASSPSRTGGLYGYTF.

This clone was observed a few times. The V and J genes are TRBV28 and TRBJ2-4; TRBD1 matches 7 bases. The CDR3 is 14 amino acids. Germline CDR1 MDHEN, CDR2 SYDVKM. Trimming took 5 bases from V and 7 from J; bases not matched to a gene: 8. The CDR3 is CASSHTGVGNIQYF. The DNA of the CDR3 is TGTGCCAGCAGTCATACAGGGGTCGGGAACATTCAGTACTTC.

This rearrangement joins TRBV6-6 to TRBJ2-3, with TRBD1 as a possible D gene (5 bases). V was shortened by 7 bases and J by 1 base, with 18 bases between the two germline ends. This CDR3 has 16 amino acids. CDR1 and CDR2 (germline): MNHNY, SVGAGI (reference sequence). The CDR3 sequence: CASNPGSGLGTDTQYF. The CDR3, as DNA: TGTGCCAGCAATCCCGGGTCAGGGCTAGGCACAGATACGCAGTATTTT.

This clone appeared a few times. This rearrangement joins TRBV9 to TRBJ1-5, with D unclear. This CDR3 is 15 amino acids long. V dropped 0 bases and J dropped 3 bases, with 10 bases sitting between them. CDR1 and CDR2 from the germline V gene are SGDLS and YYNGEE. The CDR3 sequence: CASSVEGGPNQPQHF. The CDR3 DNA sequence: TGTGCCAGCAGCGTAGAAGGAGGGCCCAATCAGCCCCAGCATTTT. Complete variable domain (other parts from reference TRBV9 and TRBJ1-5): DSGVTQTPKHLITATGQRVTLRCSPRSGDLSVYWYQQSLDQGLQFLIQYYNGEERAKGNILERFSAQQFPDLHSELNLSSLELGDSALYFCASSVEGGPNQPQHFGDGTRLSIL.

This clone has just a few counts. The V and J genes are TRBV5-5 and TRBJ2-7, with a tentative D call TRBD1 (5 bases). Per germline, CDR1 SGHKS and CDR2 YYEKEE (reference sequence). This CDR3 contains 15 residues. V gave up 0 bases and J gave up 2 bases, with 12 bases separating them. The CDR3 DNA sequence: TGTGCCAGCAGCTTGGAACAGGCTCCCACCTACGAGCAGTACTTC. It is translated as CASSLEQAPTYEQYF.

This chain connects TRBV28 to TRBJ1-2; 9 bases map to TRBD1. Germline loops: CDR1 MDHEN, CDR2 SYDVKM. V was pared by 6 bases and J by 7 bases, with 9 bases of the junction left unmatched. The CDR3 extends over 14 amino acids. CDR3 sequence reads: CASREQGAEGGYTF. The DNA of the CDR3 is TGTGCCAGCAGGGAACAGGGGGCCGAGGGTGGCTACACCTTC.

This clone was observed a few times. The chain joins TRBV18 to TRBJ1-1, with a possible D match to TRBD1 (5 bases). V was pared by 3 bases and J by 1 base, with 9 bases between. In germline, CDR1 is KGHSH, CDR2 LQKENI. CDR3 length equals 14 residues. Here the CDR3 DNA reads TGTGCCAGCTCACCGGGACTCCAGAACACTGAAGCTTTCTTT. Its protein is CASSPGLQNTEAFF.

Comment on this clone: In the same sample, other DNA sequences code for this CDR3. This chain joins TRBV5-1 and TRBJ1-4; 9 bases match TRBD1. The CDR3 runs to 15 residues. Germline V gene lookup returns CDR1 SGHRS and CDR2 YFSETQ. V dropped 4 bases and J dropped 5; count of bases not matched to a gene: 6. The CDR3 coding sequence is TGCGCCAGCAGCCCAGAGGGACAGGGAAATGAAAAACTGTTTTTT. It codes for CASSPEGQGNEKLFF. The variable domain in full, completed from reference TRBV5-1 and TRBJ1-4, reads KAGVTQTPRYLIKTRGQQVTLSCSPISGHRSVSWYQQTPGQGLQFLFEYFSETQRNKGNFPGRFSGRQFSNSRSEMNVSTLELGDSALYLCASSPEGQGNEKLFFGSGTQLSVL.

The rearrangement links TRBV30 to TRBJ1-2, with D uncertain. The CDR3 runs to 13 residues. The germline V gene encodes CDR1 GTSNPN and CDR2 SVGIG (reference sequence). Trimming took 0 bases from V and 4 from J, leaving 9 bases between them. The CDR3 is CAWSVYGSYGYTF. CDR3 in DNA: TGTGCCTGGAGTGTATATGGCAGCTATGGCTACACCTTC.

This clone turned up a few times. This chain joins TRBV5-6 and TRBJ1-5, with 8 positions matching TRBD1. Germline values: CDR1 SGHDT, CDR2 YYEEEE. The CDR3 runs to 14 residues. After removal of 1 base from V and 6 bases from J, the junction contained 3 bases not matched to a gene. CDR3 DNA sequence: TGTGCCAGCAGCTTGACAGGGGGTGGTCAGCCCCAGCATTTT. This gives the protein CASSLTGGGQPQHF.

The chain uses TRBV18 and TRBJ1-2; 7 nucleotides match TRBD1. The germline V gene has CDR1 KGHSH and CDR2 LQKENI. V gave up 3 bases and J gave up 0 bases; unmatched junction bases: 4. The CDR3 loop spans 15 amino acids. CDR3 in DNA: TGTGCCAGCTCACCGCAGGGGGGCCCTAACTATGGCTACACCTTC. Translation gives CASSPQGGPNYGYTF.

The V call is TRBV30, the J call TRBJ2-7; D perhaps matches TRBD1 (6 bases). Trimming removed 0 bases at V and 9 bases at J, with 24 bases between. The CDR3 runs to 16 residues. Germline CDR1 and CDR2: GTSNPN and SVGIG (reference sequence). CDR3 sequence: CAWSVPYGRGRGGQYF. CDR3 DNA sequence: TGTGCCTGGAGTGTCCCATACGGCAGGGGCCGAGGAGGGCAGTACTTC.

The chain has TRBV15 and TRBJ1-6, with 12 bases fitting TRBD1. V shed 5 bases, J shed 9 bases, and the junction held 14 bases outside the gene matches. The V gene's germline CDR1 is LNHNV and CDR2 YYDKDF (reference sequence). The CDR3 covers 18 residues. The CDR3 sequence: CATSPRPGTGGSISPLHF. The DNA for the CDR3 is TGTGCCACCAGCCCCCGTCCCGGGACAGGGGGCTCTATTTCACCCCTCCACTTT.

J is TRBJ1-1 and V is TRBV6-5; D remains unclear. Trimming pared 8 bases from V and 7 bases from J, leaving 17 bases between. The CDR3 has 13 amino acids. Germline V gene data show CDR1 as MNHEY and CDR2 as SVGAGI. The DNA of the CDR3 is TGTGCCAGCGGGTCTGGATTGTCGGGTGAAGCTTTCTTT. Its translation is CASGSGLSGEAFF.

The CDR3 loop reads CASSEDQTDWIPYEQYF. CDR3 DNA sequence: TGTGCCAGCAGTGAAGATCAGACAGACTGGATTCCCTACGAGCAGTACTTC. The chain uses TRBV2 and TRBJ2-7, with a possible D match to TRBD1 (5 bases). Trimming took 1 base from V and 2 from J, leaving 18 bases between them. This CDR3 has 17 residues. The germline V gene has CDR1 SNHLY and CDR2 FYNNEI.

The chain combines TRBV11-1 with TRBJ2-1; no firm D call. This CDR3 is built from 14 residues. Germline values: CDR1 SGHAT, CDR2 FQDESV (reference sequence). Between the trimmed V and J ends, which lost 7 bases and 2 bases, there was a span of 12 bases. The CDR3 spells CASKPGLAYNEQFF. In DNA, the CDR3 is TGTGCCAGCAAACCCGGGTTAGCCTACAATGAGCAGTTCTTC.

The genes are TRBV2 and TRBJ1-2; D perhaps matches TRBD1 (6 bases). Trimming stripped 8 bases from V and 4 bases from J, with 26 bases between. CDR3 size: 17 residues. The germline CDR1 and CDR2 sequences are SNHLY and FYNNEI. DNA of the CDR3: TGTGCCAGCCCCCCGAACCCGGGGGGGGGCGCCCTCTATGGCTACACCTTC. Its translation: CASPPNPGGGALYGYTF.